The 19 T cell receptor beta chains listed next were all sequenced from one sample in a study of blood T cell repertoires in COVID-19 (dated by TCRdb to between 2020 and 2021). To prepare the library, the immunoSEQ multiplex PCR assay was applied. TCRdb re-hosts the immuneACCESS table, in-frame sequences only. Its copies lack some clones; in the studies checked, an unresolved V gene accounts for under half of them, and the cause for the rest is not known. The sample data list some 300,000 clones, and around 89% of these were observed just once. 3.5% to 4.5% of the sample belongs to the ten largest clones. The sample taken for sequencing was PBMCs or T cells enriched from blood (not recorded which). These TCRs come from a woman aged 18-35 years with acute COVID-19.

The DNA of the CDR3 is TGTGCCAGCAGTTTCAGGGAAAGCAATCAGCCCCAGCATTTT. This encodes CASSFRESNQPQHF. The chain couples TRBV27 to TRBJ1-5, with D possibly being TRBD1 (5 bases). V was cut by 3 bases and J by 1 base, with 7 bases left in between. Germline V lookup: CDR1 MNHEY, CDR2 SMNVEV (reference sequence). The CDR3 consists of 14 residues.

The V and J genes are TRBV7-2 and TRBJ1-2; D not resolved. The CDR3 runs to 15 residues. V was shortened by 1 base and J by 8 bases, with 17 bases between the two germline ends. Germline CDR1 is SGHTA and CDR2 is FQGNSA. The CDR3 nucleotides read TGTGCCAGCAGCTTAGGTCAGCTCAGGAATGTGGGCTACACCTTC. Its translation: CASSLGQLRNVGYTF.

The rearrangement joins TRBV11-2 to TRBJ1-6, with D maybe TRBD1 (5 bases). From germline, CDR1 is SGHAT and CDR2 FQNNGV. V lost 6 bases to trimming and J lost 10 bases, with 13 bases between them. The CDR3 contains 13 residues. Here the CDR3 DNA reads TGTGCCAGCAGGGCAGTGGGGCACTCACCCCTCCACTTT. This sequence encodes CASRAVGHSPLHF.

The chain uses TRBV19 and TRBJ2-7, with 15 bases aligning to TRBD2. V shed 5 bases, J shed 0 bases, and the junction held 8 bases outside the gene matches. In germline, CDR1 is LNHDA, CDR2 SQIVND (reference sequence). The CDR3 consists of 18 residues. CDR3 amino acids: CASSATGTSGRYSYEQYF. For the CDR3, the DNA is TGTGCCAGTAGTGCGACCGGGACTAGCGGGAGGTACTCCTACGAGCAGTACTTC.

The chain has TRBV18 and TRBJ2-7; 10 bases match TRBD2. This CDR3 has 13 residues. V lost 2 bases and J lost 5; bases outside the gene matches: 0. Germline-derived CDR1 and CDR2 are KGHSH and LQKENI. CDR3 sequence (DNA): TGTGCCAGCTCACCAGGGACTAGCGACGAGCAGTACTTC. It is translated as CASSPGTSDEQYF. Drawing the rest from reference TRBV18 and TRBJ2-7, the complete variable domain is NAGVMQNPRHLVRRRGQEARLRCSPMKGHSHVYWYRQLPEEGLKFMVYLQKENIIDESGMPKERFSAEFPKEGPSILRIQQVVRGDSAAYFCASSPGTSDEQYFGPGTRLTVT.

The J gene is TRBJ2-7, the V gene TRBV28; tentative D call: TRBD2 (5 bases). This CDR3 spans 15 amino acids. The V gene lost 4 bases and the J gene lost 2 bases, with 15 bases spanning the gap. Germline CDR1 is MDHEN and CDR2 is SYDVKM. CDR3 nucleotide sequence: TGTGCCAGCAGTTCTCCCTGGTTCGGGACCTACGAGCAGTACTTC. This codes for CASSSPWFGTYEQYF.

The genes are TRBV4-1 and TRBJ1-1; TRBD1 matches 8 bases. The CDR3 is 18 residues long. Germline V gives CDR1 MGHRA, CDR2 YSYEKL. The junction had 9 bases not matched to a gene; V was cut back by 0 bases and J by 0 bases. CDR3 sequence reads: CASSQDAGGGMMNTEAFF. DNA of the CDR3: TGCGCCAGCAGCCAAGACGCAGGGGGCGGAATGATGAACACTGAAGCTTTCTTT.

This chain joins TRBV7-6 and TRBJ2-1; 11 nucleotides match TRBD2. The J segment lost 5 bases and the V segment lost 4 bases, leaving 13 bases of the junction unmatched. The germline V gene has CDR1 SGHVS and CDR2 FNYEAQ. The CDR3 has 18 residues. The CDR3 DNA sequence: TGTGCCAGCAGCTGGACTAGCGGGTTTATCGGGGGGGACAATGAGCAGTTCTTC. This encodes CASSWTSGFIGGDNEQFF. The full variable domain, rest sourced from reference TRBV7-6 and TRBJ2-1, is GAGVSQSPRYKVTKRGQDVALRCDPISGHVSLYWYRQALGQGPEFLTYFNYEAQQDKSGLPNDRFSAERPEGSISTLTIQRTEQRDSAMYRCASSWTSGFIGGDNEQFFGPGTRLTVL.

This chain connects TRBV7-8 to TRBJ2-7; maybe TRBD1 (6 bases). This CDR3 is built from 15 residues. V lost 4 bases, J lost 2 bases, and 15 bases lay in between. CDR1 and CDR2 (germline): SGHVS, FQNEAQ. CDR3 DNA sequence: TGTGCCAGCAGCTCAGAGGGACACTTTCCCTACGAGCAGTACTTC. Translation gives CASSSEGHFPYEQYF.

The rearrangement links TRBV19 to TRBJ1-5, with a weak D call TRBD1 (6 bases). The CDR3 is made up of 16 amino acids. In germline, CDR1 is LNHDA, CDR2 SQIVND (reference sequence). With 1 base removed from V and 1 base from J, the gap between germline ends came to 11 bases. This CDR3 reads CASSIVRQASNQPQHF. In DNA, the CDR3 is TGTGCCAGTAGTATAGTAAGACAGGCGAGCAATCAGCCCCAGCATTTT.

The sample holds a few counts of this clone. The chain is built from TRBV7-6 and TRBJ1-6; perhaps TRBD1 as D (6 bases). This CDR3 is built from 14 residues. V shed 8 bases and J shed 7 bases, with 15 bases lying between them. Germline V gene lookup returns CDR1 SGHVS and CDR2 FNYEAQ. The CDR3 nucleotides are TGTGCCAGCGGTACAGGGCCCGGCAATTCACCCCTCCACTTT. Protein sequence: CASGTGPGNSPLHF.

The V and J genes are TRBV9 and TRBJ2-2; 12 bases match TRBD2. Germline V gives CDR1 SGDLS, CDR2 YYNGEE. J lost 5 bases, V lost 4 bases, and 21 bases had no gene match. The CDR3 has 21 amino acids. CDR3 region: CASSLTFRTSGTGYRTGELFF. CDR3 nucleotide sequence: TGTGCCAGCAGCCTCACCTTCCGGACTAGCGGGACGGGATACCGGACCGGGGAGCTGTTTTTT.

V is TRBV28 and J is TRBJ1-2; D remains ambiguous. V was trimmed by 6 bases and J by 0 bases, leaving 23 bases between them. The CDR3 is 18 amino acids. In germline, CDR1 is MDHEN, CDR2 SYDVKM. The chain's CDR3 is CASSRTREGGVTNYGYTF. Written as DNA, the CDR3 is TGTGCCAGCAGCCGAACACGGGAGGGCGGGGTCACTAACTATGGCTACACCTTC.

Of note for this clone: At one boundary the junction diverges from the germline segment, which might be a read error. The gene calls are TRBV19 and TRBJ1-5, with D possibly TRBD1 on 5 matching bases. The CDR3 is 12 residues long. Germline loops: CDR1 LNHDA, CDR2 SQIVND (reference sequence). The CDR3 protein is CASSQGKQPQHF. DNA of the CDR3: TGTGCCAGTAGTCAGGGCAAGCAGCCCCAGCATTTT.

The chain carries TRBV7-9 and TRBJ2-3, with D unresolved. This CDR3 has 15 amino acids. CDR1 is SEHNR and CDR2 is FQNEAQ in the germline V gene (reference sequence). V was trimmed by 6 bases and J by 0 bases, leaving 13 bases between them. The CDR3 reads CASSSGVTSTDTQYF. CDR3 bases: TGTGCCAGCAGTTCCGGAGTGACTAGCACAGATACGCAGTATTTT.

The gene calls are TRBV6-5 and TRBJ1-6; no firm D call. In germline, CDR1 is MNHEY, CDR2 SVGAGI. There are 14 residues in the CDR3. Trimming cost V 6 bases and J 1 base, with 7 bases left between them. The CDR3 is CASRRESYNSPLHF. Here the CDR3 DNA reads TGTGCCAGCAGAAGGGAGTCCTATAATTCACCCCTCCACTTT.

The chain carries TRBV3-1 (or the pseudogene TRBV3-2) and TRBJ2-7; D might be TRBD2 (6 bases). Trimming removed 0 bases at V and 3 bases at J, with 12 bases between. The CDR3 contains 15 residues. Germline assignment: CDR1 LGHDT and CDR2 YNNKEL (reference sequence). The CDR3 nucleotides are TGTGCCAGCAGCCAAGAGGGTAGCGGAGGCTACGAGCAGTACTTC. It is translated as CASSQEGSGGYEQYF.

As DNA, the CDR3 is TGTGCCAGTAGTATAGGGGGCGGCCCAGATACGCAGTATTTT. This translates into CASSIGGGPDTQYF. This chain uses TRBV19 with TRBJ2-3; D is perhaps TRBD1 (5 bases). V lost 1 base and J 4 bases, leaving 9 bases between the germline ends. The CDR3 loop spans 14 amino acids. Looked up from germline, CDR1 is LNHDA and CDR2 is SQIVND (reference sequence).

The chain carries TRBV19 and TRBJ2-1; 10 bases are a match to TRBD2. V shed 9 bases and J 1 base; nucleotides not matched to a gene: 6. Per the germline V gene, CDR1 is LNHDA and CDR2 is SQIVND (reference sequence). This CDR3 is built from 15 residues. Here the CDR3 DNA reads TGTGCCAGCCAGGGACTAGCGATGTCCTACAATGAGCAGTTCTTC. Its protein product is CASQGLAMSYNEQFF.